This T cell receptor beta chain is drawn from a study of T cells in Graves' hyperthyroidism and ophthalmopathy. Study observations and caveats: Stable hyperthyroidism was separated from ophthalmopathy by a model based on 13 V-J features.

The CDR3 totals 15 residues. The V segment lost 5 bases and the J segment 0 bases; nucleotides outside the gene matches: 6. Looked up from germline, CDR1 is PRHDT and CDR2 is FYEKMQ (reference sequence). A word on this clonotype: The antigen is unknown.

It was RNA transcripts that yielded the amplified TCR beta CDR3 regions. HTBI primers were the set used in a first-round RT-PCR of the TCR CDR3. TCRdb itself ran the multiplex PCR reads through MiXCR, one entry per CDR3 protein. The table shows around 700,000 distinct CDR3 sequences, with over 35% occurring only once. The gene calls are TRBV13 and TRBJ1-2; 7 bases align to TRBD1. The receptor comes from a woman between 40 and 50 years old with Graves' hyperthyroidism. Sequencing input: blood. CDR3 sequence reads: CASSLNRGANYGYTF. Written as DNA, the CDR3 is TGTGCCAGCAGCCTAAACAGGGGAGCTAACTATGGCTACACCTTC.